This entry describes one T cell receptor beta chain. The data were obtained in a study of OX40 agonist ivuxolimab in advanced cancers. Study-wide background: Patients received intravenous ivuxolimab every 2 weeks at 0.01 to 10 mg/kg. Patients assigned to dose escalation were diagnosed with hepatocellular carcinoma, melanoma, renal cell or head and neck cancer. Three dose-escalation patients had partial responses: one with hepatocellular carcinoma and two with cutaneous melanoma.

The data were produced by immunoSEQ multiplex PCR, yet TCRdb's version contains in-frame clones alone and is incomplete. The table lists more than 80,000 clones, about nine tenths of them singletons. Germline V gene sequence: CDR1 MNHNY, CDR2 SVGAGI (reference sequence). The CDR3 is 12 residues long. Trimming shortened V by 4 bases and J by 5 bases, and 8 bases separated the two germline ends. The sequence was collected from an adult with an advanced solid tumor such as melanoma, head and neck, liver or kidney cancer. The material sequenced was CD4+ or CD8+ T cells sorted from blood, taken in a trial of the OX40 agonist ivuxolimab. The chain employs TRBV6-6 and TRBJ1-1; D not certain. Here the CDR3 reads CASSSYRTEAFF. In DNA form, the CDR3 reads TGTGCCAGCAGTTCTTACCGGACTGAAGCTTTCTTT.